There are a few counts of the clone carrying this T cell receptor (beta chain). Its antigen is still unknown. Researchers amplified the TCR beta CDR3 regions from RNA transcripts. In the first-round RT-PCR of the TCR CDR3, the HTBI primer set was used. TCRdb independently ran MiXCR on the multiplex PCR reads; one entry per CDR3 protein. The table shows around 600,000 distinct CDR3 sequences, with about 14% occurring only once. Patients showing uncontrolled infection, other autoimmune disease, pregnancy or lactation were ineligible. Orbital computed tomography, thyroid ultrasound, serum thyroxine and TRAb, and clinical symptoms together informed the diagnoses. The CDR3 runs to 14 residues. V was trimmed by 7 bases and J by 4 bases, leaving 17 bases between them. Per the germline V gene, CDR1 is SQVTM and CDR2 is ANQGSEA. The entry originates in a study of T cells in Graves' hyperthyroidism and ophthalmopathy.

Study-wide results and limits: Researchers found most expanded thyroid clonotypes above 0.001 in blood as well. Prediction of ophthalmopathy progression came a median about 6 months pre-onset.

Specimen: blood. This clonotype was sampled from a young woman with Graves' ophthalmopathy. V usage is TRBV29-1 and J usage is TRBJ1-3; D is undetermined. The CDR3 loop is CSAAGWREGNTIYF. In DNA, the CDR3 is TGCAGCGCCGCGGGTTGGAGGGAAGGAAACACCATATATTTT.